Listed here are 5 T cell receptor beta chains from one sample, sequenced in a study of PD-L1 blockade in urothelial cancer. Method: immunoSEQ multiplex PCR; TCRdb's copy keeps in-frame clones and lacks some. The sample holds about 38,000 clones; roughly four fifths are singletons and the top ten take roughly 18%. Material: PBMCs, obtained around atezolizumab (anti-PD-L1) treatment. Receptors originate from a man aged 55 to 70 with urothelial cancer.

This chain connects TRBV10-3 to TRBJ2-1, with D possibly TRBD2 on 5 matching bases. Germline V gene lookup returns CDR1 ENHRY and CDR2 SYGVKD. Trimming removed 2 bases from V and 7 bases from J, with 15 bases in between. CDR3 length: 15 residues. The CDR3 sequence: CAISEQKGLQNEQFF. The CDR3 bases are TGTGCCATCAGTGAGCAAAAAGGACTCCAAAATGAGCAGTTCTTC.

This clone has more than one count but fewer than ten. V usage is TRBV7-9 and J usage is TRBJ1-5; no reliable D call. Germline loops: CDR1 SEHNR, CDR2 FQNEAQ (reference sequence). The V end lost 5 bases, the J end lost 5 bases, and 10 bases lay between the germline ends. The CDR3 contains 13 residues. CDR3: CASSGSIDQPQHF. Here the CDR3 DNA reads TGTGCCAGCAGCGGGAGTATCGATCAGCCCCAGCATTTT.

The chain uses TRBV10-1 and TRBJ2-1; no firm D call. Germline V CDR1 and CDR2: WNHNN, SYGVQD (reference sequence). The CDR3 runs 11 residues. V shed 4 bases and J shed 10 bases, with 8 bases lying between them. The CDR3: CASSGQQEQFF. DNA of the CDR3: TGCGCCAGCAGTGGGCAACAGGAGCAGTTCTTC.

J is TRBJ1-5 and V is TRBV7-6; D not certain. The CDR3 length is 13 residues. The V end was cut by 4 bases, the J end by 4 bases, with 8 bases between. The germline gives CDR1 SGHVS, CDR2 FNYEAQ. The CDR3 loop reads CASSWATNQPQHF. The CDR3 DNA follows: TGTGCCAGCAGCTGGGCAACTAATCAGCCCCAGCATTTT.

This chain uses TRBV28 with TRBJ1-2, with D unclear. V was clipped by 4 bases and J by 4 bases, with 7 bases between them. The CDR3 sequence is 12 residues long. Germline CDR1 reads MDHEN; CDR2 reads SYDVKM. The CDR3 region is CASSSEVYGYTF. The CDR3 coding sequence is TGTGCCAGCAGTTCCGAGGTCTATGGCTACACCTTC.